The 5 T cell receptor beta chains below were found in one sample sequenced in a study of blood T cell repertoires in COVID-19. Clones were sequenced by immunoSEQ multiplex PCR, and TCRdb holds only the in-frame ones, with some missing. The table includes 250,000 to 400,000 clones, roughly 90% detected once. Sequenced: PBMCs or T cells enriched from blood (not recorded which). These receptor sequences come from a man aged 55 to 70 who had recovered from COVID-19.

The chain joins TRBV2 to TRBJ2-1; 14 nucleotides line up with TRBD2. Germline assignment: CDR1 SNHLY and CDR2 FYNNEI. Trimming cost V 6 bases and J 3 bases; bases outside gene matches: 1. This CDR3 is built from 15 residues. The chain's CDR3 is CASSGLAGGYNEQFF. In DNA form, the CDR3 reads TGTGCCAGCAGCGGACTAGCGGGAGGCTACAATGAGCAGTTCTTC.

This chain links TRBV30 with TRBJ2-2; no clear D. Between the trimmed V and J ends, which lost 0 bases and 7 bases, there was a span of 15 bases. The CDR3 runs 15 residues. CDR1 is GTSNPN and CDR2 is SVGIG in the germline V gene (reference sequence). The CDR3 coding sequence is TGTGCCTGGAGTGTGACAAGGCCCCCCGGCGGGGAGCTGTTTTTT. Translation: CAWSVTRPPGGELFF.

This clone appeared a single time. This rearrangement joins TRBV6-2 or TRBV6-3 to TRBJ2-7, with 8 positions matching TRBD1. V was pared by 0 bases and J by 3 bases, with 4 bases of the junction left unmatched. The CDR3 contains 15 residues. Germline V gene lookup returns CDR1 MNHEY and CDR2 SVGEGT. Written as DNA, the CDR3 is TGTGCCAGCAGTTACTCGGCCAGGGGGCTCTACGAGCAGTACTTC. Protein product: CASSYSARGLYEQYF.

The CDR3 reads CASTTPGLAQEQYF. CDR3 DNA: TGTGCCAGCACCACTCCGGGACTAGCTCAAGAGCAGTACTTC. V is TRBV6-5 and J is TRBJ2-7; 9 nucleotides line up with TRBD2. This CDR3 region has 14 residues. Germline V gives CDR1 MNHEY, CDR2 SVGAGI. Unmatched junction bases numbered 11, after V lost 7 bases and J lost 7 bases.

This clone was counted a single time. V gene TRBV28 combines with J gene TRBJ2-3; 7 bases are shared with TRBD2. The germline V gene encodes CDR1 MDHEN and CDR2 SYDVKM. The CDR3 contains 19 residues. J gave up 3 bases and V 8 bases, and 23 bases lay outside the gene matches. CDR3: CASPKLAGVGSYGTDTQYF. The CDR3 nucleotides read TGTGCCAGCCCAAAGTTGGCGGGAGTGGGGAGTTATGGTACAGATACGCAGTATTTT.